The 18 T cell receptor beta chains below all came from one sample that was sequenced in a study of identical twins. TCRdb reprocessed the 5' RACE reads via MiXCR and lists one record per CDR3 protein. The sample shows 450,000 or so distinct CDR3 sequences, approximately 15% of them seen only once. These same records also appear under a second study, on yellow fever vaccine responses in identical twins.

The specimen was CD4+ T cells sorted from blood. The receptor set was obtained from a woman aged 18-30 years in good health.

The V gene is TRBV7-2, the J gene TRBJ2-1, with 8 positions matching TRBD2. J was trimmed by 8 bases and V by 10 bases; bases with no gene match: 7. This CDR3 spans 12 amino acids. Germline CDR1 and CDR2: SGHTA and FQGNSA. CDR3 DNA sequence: TGTGCCAAAGCGGGAGTTCATCATGAGCAGTTCTTC. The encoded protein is CAKAGVHHEQFF.

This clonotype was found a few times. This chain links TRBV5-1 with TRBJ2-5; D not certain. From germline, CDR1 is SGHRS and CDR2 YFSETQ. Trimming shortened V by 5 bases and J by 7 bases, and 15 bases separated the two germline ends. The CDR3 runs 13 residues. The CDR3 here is CASSQDESGTQYF. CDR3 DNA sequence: TGCGCCAGCAGTCAGGACGAATCGGGGACCCAGTACTTC. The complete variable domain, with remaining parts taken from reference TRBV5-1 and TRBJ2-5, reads KAGVTQTPRYLIKTRGQQVTLSCSPISGHRSVSWYQQTPGQGLQFLFEYFSETQRNKGNFPGRFSGRQFSNSRSEMNVSTLELGDSALYLCASSQDESGTQYFGPGTRLLVL.

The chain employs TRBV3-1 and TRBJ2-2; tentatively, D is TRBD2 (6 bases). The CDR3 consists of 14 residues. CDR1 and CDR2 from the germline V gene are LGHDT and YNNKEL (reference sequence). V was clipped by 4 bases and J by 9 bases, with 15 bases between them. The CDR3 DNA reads TGTGCCAGCAGCCGAGACGGAGGGGCCCGGGAGCTGTTTTTT. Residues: CASSRDGGARELFF.

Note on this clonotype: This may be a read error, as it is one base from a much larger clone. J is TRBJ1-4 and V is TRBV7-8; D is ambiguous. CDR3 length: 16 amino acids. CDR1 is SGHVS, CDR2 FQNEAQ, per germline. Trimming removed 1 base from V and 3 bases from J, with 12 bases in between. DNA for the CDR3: TGTGCCAGCAGCTTAGGGGATTCAAGAGCTAATGAAAAACTGTTTTTT. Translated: CASSLGDSRANEKLFF.

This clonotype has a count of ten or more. Here the CDR3 reads CASSNRDRGRVSYEQYF. The CDR3 nucleotides are TGTGCCAGCAGTAACCGGGACAGGGGGAGAGTCTCCTACGAGCAGTACTTC. The rearrangement uses TRBV27 and TRBJ2-7, with TRBD1 matching 11 bases. The V and J ends lost 5 bases and 0 bases, in that order; junction bases with no gene match: 9. Germline lookup yields CDR1 MNHEY and CDR2 SMNVEV (reference sequence). The CDR3 loop spans 17 amino acids.

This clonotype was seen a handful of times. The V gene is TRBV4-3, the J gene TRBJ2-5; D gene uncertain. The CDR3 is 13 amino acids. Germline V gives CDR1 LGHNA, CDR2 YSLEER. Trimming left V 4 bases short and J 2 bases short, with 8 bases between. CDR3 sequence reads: CASSRGSQETQYF. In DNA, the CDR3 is TGCGCCAGCAGCCGAGGATCACAAGAGACCCAGTACTTC.

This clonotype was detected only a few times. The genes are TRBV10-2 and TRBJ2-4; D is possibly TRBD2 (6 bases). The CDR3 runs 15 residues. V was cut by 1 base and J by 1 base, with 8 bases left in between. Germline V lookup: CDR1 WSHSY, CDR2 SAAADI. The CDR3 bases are TGCGCCAGCAGTGAGTTTGGGGGGGCCAAAAACATTCAGTACTTC. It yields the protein CASSEFGGAKNIQYF.

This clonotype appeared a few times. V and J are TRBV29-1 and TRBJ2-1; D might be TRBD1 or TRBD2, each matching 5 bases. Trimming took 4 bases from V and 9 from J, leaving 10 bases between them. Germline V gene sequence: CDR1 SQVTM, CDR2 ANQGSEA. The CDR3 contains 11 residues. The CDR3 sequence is CSVVGVGEQFF. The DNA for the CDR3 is TGCAGCGTTGTGGGGGTGGGTGAGCAGTTCTTC.

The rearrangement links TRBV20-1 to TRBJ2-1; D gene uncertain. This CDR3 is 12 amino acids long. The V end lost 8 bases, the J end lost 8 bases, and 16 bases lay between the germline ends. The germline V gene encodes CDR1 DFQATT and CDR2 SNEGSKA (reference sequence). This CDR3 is CSYQGLVDEQFF. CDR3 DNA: TGCAGTTATCAAGGGTTGGTGGATGAGCAGTTCTTC.

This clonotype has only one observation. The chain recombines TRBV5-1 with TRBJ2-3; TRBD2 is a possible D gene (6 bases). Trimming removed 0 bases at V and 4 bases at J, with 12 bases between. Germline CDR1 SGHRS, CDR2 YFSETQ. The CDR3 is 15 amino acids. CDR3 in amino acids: CASSLGASVADTQYF. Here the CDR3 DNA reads TGCGCCAGCAGCTTGGGGGCTAGCGTAGCAGATACGCAGTATTTT. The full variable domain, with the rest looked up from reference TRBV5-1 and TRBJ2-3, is KAGVTQTPRYLIKTRGQQVTLSCSPISGHRSVSWYQQTPGQGLQFLFEYFSETQRNKGNFPGRFSGRQFSNSRSEMNVSTLELGDSALYLCASSLGASVADTQYFGPGTRLTVL.

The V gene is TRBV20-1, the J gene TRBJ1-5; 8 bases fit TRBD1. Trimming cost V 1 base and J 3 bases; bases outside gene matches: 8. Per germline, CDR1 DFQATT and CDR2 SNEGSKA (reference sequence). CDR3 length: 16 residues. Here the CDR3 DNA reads TGCAGTGCTAGAGGACAGGGGTCGTTTCACAATCAGCCCCAGCATTTT. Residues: CSARGQGSFHNQPQHF.

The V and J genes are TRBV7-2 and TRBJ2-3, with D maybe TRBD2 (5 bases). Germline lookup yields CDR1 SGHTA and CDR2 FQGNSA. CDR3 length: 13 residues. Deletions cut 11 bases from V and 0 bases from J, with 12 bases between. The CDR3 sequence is CALQEDSTDTQYF. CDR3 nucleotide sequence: TGTGCCCTGCAGGAGGACAGCACAGATACGCAGTATTTT. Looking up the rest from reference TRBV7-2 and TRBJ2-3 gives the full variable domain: GAGVSQSPSNKVTEKGKDVELRCDPISGHTALYWYRQSLGQGLEFLIYFQGNSAPDKSGLPSDRFSAERTGGSVSTLTIQRTQQEDSAVYLCALQEDSTDTQYFGPGTRLTVL.

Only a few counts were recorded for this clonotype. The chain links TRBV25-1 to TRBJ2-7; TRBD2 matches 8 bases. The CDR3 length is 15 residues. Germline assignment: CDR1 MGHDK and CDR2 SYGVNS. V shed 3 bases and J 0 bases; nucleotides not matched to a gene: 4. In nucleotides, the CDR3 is TGTGCCAGCAGTGAGGTCGCGGGAGGCTCCTACGAGCAGTACTTC. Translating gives CASSEVAGGSYEQYF.

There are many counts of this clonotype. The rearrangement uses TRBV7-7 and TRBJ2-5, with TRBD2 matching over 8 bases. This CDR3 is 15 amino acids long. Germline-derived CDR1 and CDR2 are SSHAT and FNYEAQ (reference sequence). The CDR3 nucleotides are TGTGCTAGCGTCTCTCTAGCGGGCAAACAAGAGACCCAGTACTTC. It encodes CASVSLAGKQETQYF.

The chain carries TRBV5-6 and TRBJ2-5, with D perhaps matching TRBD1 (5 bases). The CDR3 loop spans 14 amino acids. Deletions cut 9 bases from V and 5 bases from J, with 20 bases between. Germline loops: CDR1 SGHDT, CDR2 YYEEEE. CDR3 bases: TGTGCCATGGGCCCAGGGCTCATCCGCGAGACCCAGTACTTC. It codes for CAMGPGLIRETQYF.

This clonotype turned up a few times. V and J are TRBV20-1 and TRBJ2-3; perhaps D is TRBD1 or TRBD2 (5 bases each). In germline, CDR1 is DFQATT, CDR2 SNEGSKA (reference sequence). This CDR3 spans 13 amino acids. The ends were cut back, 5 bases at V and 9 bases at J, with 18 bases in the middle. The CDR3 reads CSAAEPGTGTQYF. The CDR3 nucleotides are TGCAGTGCTGCCGAACCCGGGACGGGAACGCAGTATTTT.

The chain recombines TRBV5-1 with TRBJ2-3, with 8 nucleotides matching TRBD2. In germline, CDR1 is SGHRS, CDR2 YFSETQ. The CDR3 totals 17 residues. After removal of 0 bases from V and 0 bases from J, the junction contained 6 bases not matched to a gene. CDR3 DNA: TGCGCCAGCAGCTTGGCCAAGCTAGCGGGTAGCACAGATACGCAGTATTTT. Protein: CASSLAKLAGSTDTQYF.

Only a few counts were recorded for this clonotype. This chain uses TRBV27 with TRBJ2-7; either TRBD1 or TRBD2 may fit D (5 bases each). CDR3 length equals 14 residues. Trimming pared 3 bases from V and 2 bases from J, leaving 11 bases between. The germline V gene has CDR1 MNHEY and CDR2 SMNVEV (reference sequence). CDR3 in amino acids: CASSLVGPPYEQYF. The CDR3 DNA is TGTGCCAGCAGTTTGGTGGGACCCCCCTACGAGCAGTACTTC.